This T cell receptor (beta chain) was obtained from a study of cytomegalovirus exposure and HLA in healthy donors. The CDR3 runs to 16 residues. In germline, CDR1 is SGHTA, CDR2 FQGTGA. Trimming removed 6 bases at V and 4 bases at J, with 20 bases between. Points from the study as a whole: Segments of the TCR beta V type were, in most cases, productive about 87% or about 30% of the time in an earlier analysis.

This clone came up once. Its antigen remains unidentified. Use of 60 Vbeta and 13 Jbeta primers characterized the PCR. Produced via immunoSEQ multiplex PCR; TCRdb's table is partial and in-frame only. The table has 200,000 to 250,000 clones, 75% to 85% seen once. This sequence originates from a woman aged 55 to 70 in good health and CMV-seropositive. Sequencing input: PBMCs. The chain is built from TRBV7-3 and TRBJ2-3; possible D gene TRBD2, 5 bases. CDR3: CASRSYGVTISDTQYF. As DNA, the CDR3 is TGTGCCAGCAGGTCGTACGGCGTGACTATCTCAGATACGCAGTATTTT.